This TCR beta chain was recorded in a study of CD8 T cells in ankylosing spondylitis. Regarding the study as a whole: Some motif variants had been reported before (in reactive arthritis synovial fluid and blood). Researchers reportedly found disease-linked clones significantly enriched in matched ankylosing spondylitis synovial fluid.

A few counts support this clonotype. What it binds is unknown. TCRdb called the 5' RACE reads again in MiXCR, with one record for every CDR3 protein. Among around 250,000 distinct CDR3 sequences listed, 15% to 20% were seen once. The sequenced sample consisted of blood, either unsorted or a sorted T cell fraction (not recorded which). The TCR originated in a male donor with ankylosing spondylitis or in good health (not recorded which).

The DNA of the CDR3 is TGTGCCAGCAGCCCCCTGGCGCGACGCGGAATCGGACAACCTAGCACAGATACGCAGTATTTT. The encoded protein is CASSPLARRGIGQPSTDTQYF. The chain couples TRBV9 to TRBJ2-3; TRBD1 is a possible D gene (5 bases). V lost 4 bases and J lost 0, with 30 bases in between. Looked up from germline, CDR1 is SGDLS and CDR2 is YYNGEE. The CDR3 has 21 amino acids.